One sample yielded the 26 T cell receptor beta chains listed below, sequenced in a study of CD8+CD57+ T cells in acquired aplastic anemia (dated by TCRdb to 2016 to 2018). The instrument was an Illumina HiSeq 2000. Genomic DNA served as template for TCR beta VDJ combination and CDR3 sequence profiling. TCRdb applied fastp at Q25 and MiXCR to the public reads, then kept only in-frame beta chains. Each entry merges the rows of one CDR3 protein and shows their most common DNA and genes. This sample holds about 200,000 distinct CDR3 sequences; over 40% were observed only once. The ten largest clones represent 15% to 20% of the sample. The patients picked for sequencing were ones in whom flow cytometry had shown an expansion of CD8+CD57+ cells. Source material: sorted CD4+, CD8+, or CD8+CD57+ T cells (not recorded which) from PBMCs. The receptors here all came from a human donor with aplastic anemia.

This clonotype showed up many times. The V call is TRBV5-8, the J call TRBJ1-1; tentatively, D is TRBD1 (5 bases). Trimming took off 6 bases at V and 7 bases at J, with 19 bases between the two ends. Germline lookup yields CDR1 SGHTS and CDR2 YDEGEE. The CDR3 consists of 14 residues. The CDR3 is CASTLKADSSEAFF. DNA of the CDR3: TGTGCCAGCACCCTAAAAGCCGACAGTAGTGAAGCTTTCTTT.

This sequence joins TRBV7-4 and TRBJ2-2; TRBD1 agrees at 8 bases. This CDR3 has 16 amino acids. Germline CDR1 reads SGHVT; CDR2 reads SQSDAQ. The J segment lost 1 base and the V segment lost 5 bases, leaving 6 bases of the junction unmatched. This CDR3 reads CASSEEGTGNTGELFF. CDR3 sequence (DNA): TGTGCCAGCAGCGAAGAGGGGACAGGGAACACCGGGGAGCTGTTTTTT. Together with reference TRBV7-4 and TRBJ2-2, the CDR3 gives the full variable domain: GAGVSQSPRYKVAKRGRDVALRCDSISGHVTLYWYRQTLGQGSEVLTYSQSDAQRDKSGRPSGRFSAERPERSVSTLKIQRTEQGDSAVYLCASSEEGTGNTGELFFGEGSRLTVL.

This clonotype was counted a single time. This chain joins TRBV15 and TRBJ2-2, with 11 bases fitting TRBD2. CDR1 is LNHNV and CDR2 is YYDKDF in the germline V gene (reference sequence). This CDR3 spans 15 amino acids. The J segment lost 5 bases and the V segment lost 4 bases, leaving 3 bases of the junction unmatched. The CDR3 nucleotides are TGTGCCACCAGCACTAGCGGGGGGAATACCGGGGAGCTGTTTTTT. It encodes CATSTSGGNTGELFF.

This clonotype was counted ten times or more. This chain links TRBV28 with TRBJ2-7; D is perhaps TRBD1 (6 bases). This CDR3 is built from 14 residues. Trimming left V 4 bases short and J 5 bases short, with 15 bases between. Germline-derived CDR1 and CDR2 are MDHEN and SYDVKM. The CDR3 sequence: CASSSTPTGHEQYF. The CDR3, as DNA: TGTGCCAGCAGTTCAACCCCTACAGGGCACGAGCAGTACTTC.

The chain is built from TRBV12-5 and TRBJ2-2; possibly TRBD1 for D (7 bases). The germline V gene has CDR1 LGHNT and CDR2 FRNRAP. The V end was cut by 2 bases, the J end by 6 bases, with 22 bases between. The CDR3 runs 18 residues. Here the CDR3 reads CASGLPPRSGGLAGELFF. The CDR3 DNA follows: TGTGCTAGTGGTTTGCCCCCTAGGTCAGGGGGGCTTGCCGGGGAGCTGTTTTTT. Full variable domain (outside the CDR3, taken from reference TRBV12-5 and TRBJ2-2): DARVTQTPRHKVTEMGQEVTMRCQPILGHNTVFWYRQTMMQGLELLAYFRNRAPLDDSGMPKDRFSAEMPDATLATLKIQPSEPRDSAVYFCASGLPPRSGGLAGELFFGEGSRLTVL.

This clonotype appeared a single time. The rearrangement uses TRBV2 and TRBJ2-5, with a weak D call TRBD1 (6 bases). V was shortened by 5 bases and J by 3 bases, with 16 bases between the two germline ends. The V gene's germline CDR1 is SNHLY and CDR2 FYNNEI. This CDR3 region has 15 residues. The CDR3 bases are TGTGCCAGCAGTCAAAACGCGGCAGGGGAAGAGACCCAGTACTTC. This gives the protein CASSQNAAGEETQYF.

Ten or more counts support this clonotype. The rearrangement links TRBV7-9 to TRBJ2-7; 9 bases map to TRBD1. V shed 7 bases, J shed 4 bases, and the junction held 14 bases outside the gene matches. Germline-derived CDR1 and CDR2 are SEHNR and FQNEAQ (reference sequence). The CDR3 covers 16 residues. DNA for the CDR3: TGTGCCAGCACTACCCCCCCCGGGACAGGGAGGTACGAGCAGTACTTC. Translating gives CASTTPPGTGRYEQYF.

This CDR3 is CATSRDMGPLYEQYF. The CDR3, as DNA: TGTGCCACCAGCAGAGATATGGGACCACTCTACGAGCAGTACTTC. The V gene is TRBV15, the J gene TRBJ2-7; D assignment may be TRBD1 or TRBD2 (5 bases each). The germline CDR1 and CDR2 sequences are LNHNV and YYDKDF (reference sequence). The CDR3 runs 15 residues. V shed 0 bases and J shed 3 bases, with 12 bases lying between them.

This chain joins TRBV2 and TRBJ2-2; D uncertain. The length of the CDR3 is 14 residues. Germline V lookup: CDR1 SNHLY, CDR2 FYNNEI. Trimming left V 1 base short and J 2 bases short, with 5 bases between. The CDR3 protein is CASSEVRNTGELFF. The DNA for the CDR3 is TGTGCCAGCAGTGAAGTTCGCAACACCGGGGAGCTGTTTTTT.

V usage is TRBV29-1 and J usage is TRBJ2-7; perhaps TRBD1 as D (6 bases). CDR1 and CDR2 (germline): SQVTM, ANQGSEA. The CDR3 consists of 12 residues. With 7 bases removed from V and 6 bases from J, the gap between germline ends came to 16 bases. The CDR3 protein is CSGAQGRGEQYF. CDR3 nucleotide sequence: TGCAGCGGTGCACAGGGTCGAGGCGAGCAGTACTTC.

This clonotype was seen ten or more times. V usage is TRBV5-1 and J usage is TRBJ2-2; 7 bases align to TRBD1. V trimming: 4 bases; J trimming: 4 bases; junction bases outside the gene matches: 4. Germline V gene lookup returns CDR1 SGHRS and CDR2 YFSETQ. The CDR3 length is 14 residues. The chain's CDR3 is CASSMDRSTGELFF. CDR3 in DNA: TGCGCCAGCAGCATGGACAGGTCCACCGGGGAGCTGTTTTTT.

Worth noting for this clonotype: A much larger clone sits a single nucleotide away, making a read error possible. This sequence joins TRBV12-3 or TRBV12-4 and TRBJ1-1; possible D gene TRBD1, 6 bases. Trimming pared 8 bases from V and 7 bases from J, leaving 20 bases between. The CDR3 runs 14 residues. CDR3 DNA: TGTGCCAGCGGAGCTGCGTTGTGGGACAATGAAGCTTTCTTT. Residues: CASGAALWDNEAFF.

The chain employs TRBV12-3 or TRBV12-4 and TRBJ2-7; D is possibly TRBD1 or TRBD2 (6 bases each). With 7 bases removed from V and 9 bases from J, the gap between germline ends came to 22 bases. The CDR3 length is 14 residues. The CDR3 here is CASTPTRGLGGQYF. In DNA form, the CDR3 reads TGTGCCAGCACCCCCACCAGGGGTTTGGGGGGGCAGTACTTC.

J is TRBJ2-1 and V is TRBV15, with 9 bases that match TRBD1. The V gene end was trimmed by 3 bases and the J gene end by 8 bases; junction bases not matched to a gene: 11. The CDR3 is made up of 16 amino acids. Germline CDR1 LNHNV, CDR2 YYDKDF (reference sequence). CDR3 sequence (DNA): TGTGCCACCAGCAGCAAGACCGGGACAGGGTGGGATGAGCAGTTCTTC. Protein: CATSSKTGTGWDEQFF.

The sample holds one count of this clonotype. This rearrangement joins TRBV10-3 to TRBJ2-3; 10 bases align to TRBD1. The CDR3 contains 15 residues. Germline trimming cut 10 bases from V and 11 bases from J; bases unmatched to any gene: 18. Germline lookup yields CDR1 ENHRY and CDR2 SYGVKD. The CDR3 DNA reads as TGTGCCAGCAGGGAGGACAGGGGGGGGGACAATGAGCAGTATTTT. Protein product: CASREDRGGDNEQYF.

The V call is TRBV6-5, the J call TRBJ1-5; 7 bases map to TRBD1. Losses at the gene ends were 6 bases for V and 0 bases for J; bases not matched to a gene: 5. Germline CDR1 is MNHEY and CDR2 is SVGAGI. This CDR3 contains 15 residues. The CDR3 DNA is TGTGCCAGCAGGGAGACAGGGAGTAGCAATCAGCCCCAGCATTTT. Translation gives CASRETGSSNQPQHF.

This clonotype was detected a few times. V is TRBV6-6 and J is TRBJ1-5, with a weak D call TRBD1 (5 bases). The CDR3 length is 17 residues. Per the germline V gene, CDR1 is MNHNY and CDR2 is SVGAGI (reference sequence). Deletions cut 7 bases from V and 3 bases from J, with 22 bases between. CDR3 protein: CASKGTNGAGFNQPQHF. In DNA, the CDR3 is TGTGCCAGCAAGGGAACCAATGGGGCAGGCTTCAATCAGCCCCAGCATTTT.

J is TRBJ2-1 and V is TRBV24-1; perhaps D is TRBD1 or TRBD2 (5 bases each). CDR3 length equals 11 residues. Germline loops: CDR1 KGHDR, CDR2 SFDVKD. Trimming took 4 bases from V and 12 from J, leaving 9 bases between them. CDR3 loop: CATSEGTWQFF. The CDR3 bases are TGTGCCACCAGTGAGGGGACCTGGCAGTTCTTC.

Worth noting for this clonotype: This clone may be a read error of a much larger clone one base away. The chain has TRBV12-3 or TRBV12-4 and TRBJ2-2; D unresolved. The CDR3 contains 13 residues. CDR3 sequence (DNA): TGTGCCAGCAGCTTAGGGCGCCCCAGGGAGCTGTTTTTT. This codes for CASSLGRPRELFF.

This clonotype occurred many times. The chain recombines TRBV4-1 with TRBJ2-1; 9 bases agree with TRBD2. The CDR3 length is 16 residues. The germline CDR1 and CDR2 sequences are MGHRA and YSYEKL. The trim removed 3 bases at V and 0 bases at J, leaving 3 bases unmatched. CDR3 DNA: TGCGCCAGCAGCCAGCGGGAGGGGAGCTCCTACAATGAGCAGTTCTTC. Its translation: CASSQREGSSYNEQFF.

This clonotype was seen many times. This chain joins TRBV7-3 and TRBJ2-7, with a tentative D call TRBD1 (6 bases). CDR1 and CDR2 (germline): SGHTA, FQGTGA. This CDR3 region has 14 residues. With 3 bases removed from V and 0 bases from J, the gap between germline ends came to 9 bases. The CDR3 loop is CASSLDSNSYEQYF. DNA of the CDR3: TGTGCCAGCAGCTTGGACAGTAACTCCTACGAGCAGTACTTC.

The chain has TRBV16 and TRBJ1-6, with no clear D. The germline CDR1 and CDR2 sequences are KGHSY and FQNENV. The CDR3 extends over 15 amino acids. V lost 6 bases and J 9 bases, leaving 18 bases between the germline ends. In DNA form, the CDR3 reads TGTGCCAGCAGAACAATCATCGGGTTAGGTTCACCCCTCCACTTT. Protein product: CASRTIIGLGSPLHF.

The chain carries TRBV9 and TRBJ1-2; D is ambiguous. V was trimmed by 3 bases and J by 2 bases, leaving 14 bases between them. In germline, CDR1 is SGDLS, CDR2 YYNGEE. CDR3 length equals 15 residues. CDR3 sequence (DNA): TGTGCCAGCAGCGGCGCGACCATCGGGAACTATGGCTACACCTTC. It codes for CASSGATIGNYGYTF. The entire variable domain, with the rest obtained from reference TRBV9 and TRBJ1-2, is as follows: DSGVTQTPKHLITATGQRVTLRCSPRSGDLSVYWYQQSLDQGLQFLIQYYNGEERAKGNILERFSAQQFPDLHSELNLSSLELGDSALYFCASSGATIGNYGYTFGSGTRLTVV.

The rearrangement links TRBV20-1 to TRBJ2-2; 13 bases are shared with TRBD2. The CDR3 is 17 residues long. Germline V CDR1 and CDR2: DFQATT, SNEGSKA (reference sequence). The junction had 4 bases not matched to a gene; V was cut back by 0 bases and J by 3 bases. Here the CDR3 DNA reads TGCAGTGCTAGAGAACTAGCGGGGGGGCTGGACACCGGGGAGCTGTTTTTT. Translated: CSARELAGGLDTGELFF.

This clonotype was counted between two and nine times. V usage is TRBV25-1 and J usage is TRBJ1-1, with D perhaps TRBD1 (5 bases). Germline V lookup: CDR1 MGHDK, CDR2 SYGVNS. Trimming stripped 3 bases from V and 3 bases from J, with 17 bases between. This CDR3 has 16 amino acids. The CDR3 DNA sequence: TGTGCCAGCAGTGATGGGTCTAGGGACGGATACACTGAAGCTTTCTTT. As protein: CASSDGSRDGYTEAFF.

The V call is TRBV24-1, the J call TRBJ2-1, with 9 bases lining up with TRBD1. CDR3 length: 17 residues. CDR1 and CDR2 from the germline V gene are KGHDR and SFDVKD. V dropped 5 bases and J dropped 7; count of bases not matched to a gene: 14. The CDR3 is CATSAGKGQGRRNEQFF. CDR3 DNA: TGTGCCACCAGTGCGGGCAAGGGACAGGGAAGAAGAAATGAGCAGTTCTTC.